This T cell receptor (beta chain) derives from a study of cytomegalovirus exposure and HLA in healthy donors (dated by TCRdb to the late 2010s). Describing the broader study: An earlier analysis of 587 of the donors reported approximately 260 Gb of sequence data and approximately 120 million unique TCR beta sequences obtained from about 179 million T cells. About 300 gigabases of sequencing data and approximately 93 million unique TCR sequences were included in an early release covering roughly 700 HLA-typed donors. Among the roughly 400 genotyped donors, around 81% belonged to the genetic ancestry cluster associated with self-reported Caucasian donors. The study was designed to test whether signatures of past pathogen exposure could be identified by cataloging public T cell receptors. The study used immunosequencing to profile the T cell repertoires of about 670 subjects and linked those repertoires to cytomegalovirus serostatus. Along with the 666-subject first cohort, a separate validation cohort of approximately 110 different subjects was used. The study combined high-throughput TCR immunosequencing, statistical association of individual TCRs with disease status, and machine learning to predict cytomegalovirus infection status. To study patterns of TCR occurrence, a later analysis re-analyzed previously published TCR beta repertoires from 650 to 750 donors and added high-resolution HLA genotyping. The later analysis used no new phenotypic data to find candidate immune exposures, relying instead on TCR beta sequences and their occurrence across donors. In an earlier analysis of 500 to 650 of the donors, high-throughput TCR beta sequencing was used to judge whether each TCR beta V gene segment behaved as functional or pseudogenic. Donor age, sex, ethnicity and CMV serostatus were compiled alongside the repertoire data. A later genetic analysis used genome-wide SNP genotypes for about 65% of the roughly 700 donors, treating that subset as a discovery cohort. All discovery cohort repertoires had been generated on a single sequencing platform. Class I and class II HLA loci were covered by the typing at four-digit resolution. The number of typed donors differed by locus: about 620-630 for A, B, C, DRB1 and DQB1; about 520 for DQA1; approximately 600 for DPA1; and around 490 for DPB1. Five DR-DQ haplotypes were treated as single units for association and clustering because of strong linkage in the cohort. Across some 400 genotyped donors of the cohort, an average of roughly 200,000 unique TCR beta nucleotide sequences per donor were sequenced, and 15% to 20% of those sequences were non-productive. Study-wide findings and limitations: A cluster of highly shared sequence variants was judged likely to be a technical artifact of the sequencing pipeline. According to a later analysis, parvovirus B19, influenza, CMV and Epstein-Barr virus appeared linked to several top co-occurrence clusters. For the cohort, immune exposure information was limited to CMV serostatus. In a later analysis, HLA-associated TCR beta chains showed more clonal expansion and lower generation probabilities than non-associated chains that were equally common. A total of 164 TCR beta chains were listed by the study as associated with cytomegalovirus. An association between a missense DCLRE1C variant and V-gene and J-gene trimming of TCR beta chains was found in a later genetic analysis and replicated in an independent cohort. HLA typing was unavailable for some donors at each locus, so association tests used only the typed subset. Assigning TCR associations to individual alleles was difficult when HLA alleles, especially DR and DQ, strongly co-occurred. About 17 rarely observed V segments, including chromosome 9 orphons, were excluded from the earlier analysis of about 610 of the donors because counts were too low. In a later analysis, the rate of TCR association differed among HLA loci, with DRB1 alleles having the most associated TCRs and HLA-C alleles having the fewest. According to a later genetic analysis, donors in an Asian-associated ancestry cluster had fewer N-insertions in productive TCRs than the approximately 690-donor mean. A later analysis associated 17,000 or so TCR beta sequences with specific HLA alleles at a false discovery rate of 0.05. Correlated functional status among segregating V segments might be attributable to linkage disequilibrium, but an unknown experimental factor could not be ruled out. A further reported finding was that TCR beta sequences accurately predicted the HLA-A and HLA-B alleles for most subjects in the first cohort. The cohort was sequenced for TCR beta chains only, and without alpha or paired-chain data the features that could be detected were limited. Most CMV-associated TCR beta chains appeared to be HLA-restricted in a later analysis, and the HLA associations seemed to be driven largely by CMV exposure. The authors suggested that the approach could potentially be generalized to other disease states and immunological phenotypes. Three of the identified cytomegalovirus-associated TCR beta chains were confirmed in vitro to be specific for cytomegalovirus antigens. Most TCR sequences were seen in very few donors, while some public TCRs were found in many individuals. Because the 87-base-pair reads could not distinguish some IMGT-functional V segments, including TRBV6-2 and TRBV6-3, those segments were excluded. The classifier was reported to diagnose cytomegalovirus status with high specificity and sensitivity in both the original cohort and the validation cohort. An earlier analysis of approximately 600 of the donors showed that most TCR beta V segments appeared in productive rearrangements either about 90% or about 30% of the time, which broadly matched IMGT annotations. Presence/absence analyses assumed roughly uniform sequencing depth across donors, an assumption that may not hold.

The cohort consisted of fewer than 700 healthy bone marrow donors. Cohort members were all nominally healthy when sampled, although unrecorded immune exposures were likely present. The donor tested CMV seronegative, placing the donor among the 350 or so seronegative members of the cohort. A peripheral blood sample was provided by each donor, and peripheral blood mononuclear cells were used for TCR beta sequencing. Genomic DNA extraction from the blood cell samples was performed with the Qiagen DNeasy Blood Extraction Kit. Concerning this clone: Its antigen specificity is not known. One base away there is no much larger clone; base qualities are not given.

The library came from the immunoSEQ multiplex PCR assay. The multiplex PCR relied on a mix of 60 forward primers for TCR Vbeta segments and 13 reverse primers for TCR Jbeta segments. The CDR3 region of rearranged TCR beta genes was amplified from genomic DNA by a multiplex PCR assay. The Illumina HiSeq System was used to sequence the amplified TCR beta libraries as 87-base-pair reads. Concerning the study's data processing: Across the 500 to 750 repertoires, a later analysis counted roughly 77 million unique TCR beta chains, approximately 10 million of which were shared by at least two donors. Raw reads were error-corrected and collapsed into unique sequences with a nearest-neighbor algorithm that merged closely related sequences to remove PCR and sequencing errors. CDR3 sequences were aligned to IMGT reference sequences to assign V, D and J gene segments. For a sequence to be retained, a match of at least six nucleotides to both a V gene segment and a J gene segment was required. A rearrangement counted as productive if the CDR3 had no stop codons and remained in frame with V and J, and every other rearrangement counted as non-productive. CDR3 was defined according to IMGT convention as the region running from the second conserved V-encoded cysteine to the conserved J-encoded phenylalanine. Sequences without an unambiguous match to a single V gene segment were excluded from the earlier analysis of about 630 of the donors. In an earlier analysis of some 590 of the donors, V segments were called functional above 56.7% productive rearrangements and were called segregating when the between-donor standard deviation exceeded 5%. A statistical classification framework was built for diagnosing cytomegalovirus status from the catalog of TCR beta chain sequences. In a later analysis, V and J genes were assigned by comparing TCR nucleotide sequences against IMGT/GENE-DB human TR gene sequences. Using the TCRdist pipeline, a later analysis assigned CDR3 sequences along with most-parsimonious VDJ recombination scenarios. In a later analysis, each TCR beta chain was defined by its CDR3 amino acid sequence together with its V-gene family, and reads lacking a unique V-gene family were excluded. In a later analysis, fewer than 600 highly shared, low-generation-probability nucleotide sequences were removed to address suspected cross-contamination and a sequencing artifact. In a later analysis, a clonal expansion index for each public chain was calculated from normalized within-repertoire ranks of inferred template counts. A later analysis computed generation probabilities with a VDJ recombination model fitted to out-of-frame rearrangements, and checked the results against IGoR. A later analysis scored TCR-TCR, TCR-HLA and TCR-CMV co-occurrence with hypergeometric tests, applying a repertoire-size bias correction to TCR pairs. In a later analysis, false discovery rates were estimated by permuting HLA or CMV assignments 20 times. In a later analysis, co-occurring TCRs were grouped using DBSCAN, and TCRdist sequence similarity was added for clustering within HLA-allele-positive subsets. For co-occurrence clustering, repertoires with fewer than 30,000 or more than 120,000 public chains were excluded, along with roughly five repertoires with anomalous nucleotide sharing. Not all clones reach the TCRdb copy of this immuneACCESS table, which keeps in-frame sequences only. Checked studies attribute under half of the gap to unresolved V genes and leave the rest unexplained. V and J calls and clone size are as listed in that table; D and trimming were resolved from the DNA. A total of about 86,000 clones appear in this sample, 75% to 80% of them only once. The ten largest make up approximately 5.7% of the sample.

The CDR3 starts with the cysteine, ends with the phenylalanine, and has 13 residues. The entry retains the CDR3 DNA only, 39 bases that are in frame from base 1. V is pared back by 3 bases and J by 5 bases, with 10 bases lying between the germline termini. For CDR1 and CDR2, the germline V gene lists SNHLY and FYNNEI. The sequence was collected from a female donor in good health and CMV-seronegative. Recombination linked TRBV2 to TRBJ1-1; tentative D gene TRBD1, with 5 bases matching. Sequenced material: PBMCs. The DNA is TGTGCCAGCAGTGAGGCCAGGGATACTGAAGCTTTCTTT. This sequence encodes CASSEARDTEAFF. Supplemented by the reference TRBV2 and TRBJ1-1 proteins around the CDR3, the complete variable domain is EPEVTQTPSHQVTQMGQEVILRCVPISNHLYFYWYRQILGQKVEFLVSFYNNEISEKSEIFDDQFSVERPDGSNFTLKIRSTKLEDSAMYFCASSEARDTEAFFGQGTRLTVV.